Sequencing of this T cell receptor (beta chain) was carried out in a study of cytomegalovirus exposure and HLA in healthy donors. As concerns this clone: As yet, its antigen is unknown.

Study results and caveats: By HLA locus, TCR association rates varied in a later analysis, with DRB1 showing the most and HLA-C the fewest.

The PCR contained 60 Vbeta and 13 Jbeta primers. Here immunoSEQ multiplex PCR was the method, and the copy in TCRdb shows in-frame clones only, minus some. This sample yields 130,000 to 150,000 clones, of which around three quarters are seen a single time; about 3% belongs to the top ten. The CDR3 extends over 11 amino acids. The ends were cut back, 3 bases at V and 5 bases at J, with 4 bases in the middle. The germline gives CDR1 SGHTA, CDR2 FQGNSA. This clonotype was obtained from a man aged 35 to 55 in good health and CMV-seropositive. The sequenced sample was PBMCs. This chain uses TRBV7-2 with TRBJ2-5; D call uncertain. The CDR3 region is CASSFSETQYF. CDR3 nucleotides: TGTGCCAGCAGCTTTTCTGAGACCCAGTACTTC.